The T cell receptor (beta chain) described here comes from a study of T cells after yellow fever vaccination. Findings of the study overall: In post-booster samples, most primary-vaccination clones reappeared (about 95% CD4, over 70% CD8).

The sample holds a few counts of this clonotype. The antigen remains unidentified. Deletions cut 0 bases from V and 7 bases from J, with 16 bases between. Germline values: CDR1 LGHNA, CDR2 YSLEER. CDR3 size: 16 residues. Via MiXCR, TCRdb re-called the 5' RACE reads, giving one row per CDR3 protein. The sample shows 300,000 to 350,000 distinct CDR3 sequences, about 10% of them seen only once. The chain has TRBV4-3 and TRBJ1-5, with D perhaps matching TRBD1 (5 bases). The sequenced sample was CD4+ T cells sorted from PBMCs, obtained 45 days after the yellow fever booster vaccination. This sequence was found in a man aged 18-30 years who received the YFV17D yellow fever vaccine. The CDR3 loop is CASSQDYGSRQQPQHF. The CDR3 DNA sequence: TGCGCCAGCAGCCAAGATTACGGGTCACGACAGCAGCCCCAGCATTTT.